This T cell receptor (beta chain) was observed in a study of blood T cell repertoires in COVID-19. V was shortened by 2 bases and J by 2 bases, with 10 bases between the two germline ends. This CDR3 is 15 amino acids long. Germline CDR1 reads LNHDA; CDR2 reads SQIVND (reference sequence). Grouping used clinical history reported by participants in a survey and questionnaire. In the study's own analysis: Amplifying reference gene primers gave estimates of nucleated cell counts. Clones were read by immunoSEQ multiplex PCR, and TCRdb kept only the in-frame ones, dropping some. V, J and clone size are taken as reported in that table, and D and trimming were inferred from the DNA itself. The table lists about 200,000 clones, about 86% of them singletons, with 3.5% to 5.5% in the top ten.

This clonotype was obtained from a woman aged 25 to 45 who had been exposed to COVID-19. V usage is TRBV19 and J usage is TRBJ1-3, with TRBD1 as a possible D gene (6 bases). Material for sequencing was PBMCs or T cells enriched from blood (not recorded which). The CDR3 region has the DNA TGTGCCAGTAGTATATCCGGACAGACTGGAAACACCATATATTTT. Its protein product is CASSISGQTGNTIYF.